A selection of T cell receptor beta chains follows, all from one sample in a study of blood T cell repertoires in COVID-19. TCRdb's copy holds only in-frame clones and misses some; the assay was immunoSEQ multiplex PCR. The profile covers some 150,000 clones, with approximately 86% appearing a single time and 2.5% to 4% taken by the ten largest. Sequencing used peripheral blood. These receptors were collected from a man between 65 and 85 years old with acute or convalescent COVID-19. The CDR3 runs from the conserved cysteine through the conserved F or W. The D gene is left open where the match is weak. Size is omitted from some rows. Given values are once, few, many or a class for expanded clones.

d_call	v_call	clone_size	j_call	cdr3_nt	cdr3_aa
TRBD1	TRBV6-1	NA	TRBJ2-6	TGTGCCAGCAGTGTAGGACAGGGGGCTGGGGCCAACGTCCTGACTTTC	CASSVGQGAGANVLTF
TRBD2	TRBV14	few	TRBJ2-1	TGTGCCAGCAGCCAACTCCTGGGACTAGCGAGAAGTGAGCAGTTCTTC	CASSQLLGLARSEQFF
TRBD1	TRBV11-2	NA	TRBJ2-7	TGTGCCAGCAGCCCCCGACAGGGACCCTACGAGCAGTACTTC	CASSPRQGPYEQYF
NA	TRBV4-3	once	TRBJ2-3	TGCGCCAGCAGCCAAGATAGAGGAGATACGCAGTATTTT	CASSQDRGDTQYF
NA	TRBV29-1	NA	TRBJ1-1	TGCAGCGTTGGGAGTACAGGGTGGGGGACTGAAGCTTTCTTT	CSVGSTGWGTEAFF
NA	TRBV5-6	NA	TRBJ2-3	TGTGCCAGCAGCTTGGCGCAGGGGTTCACAGATACGCAGTATTTT	CASSLAQGFTDTQYF
TRBD2	TRBV7-2	NA	TRBJ2-1	TGTGCCAGCAGCTTCGGGACTAGGCTCTTCTTC	CASSFGTRLFF
NA	TRBV9	NA	TRBJ1-3	TGTGCCAGCAGCCCTACAGGCAACGGAAACACCATATATTTT	CASSPTGNGNTIYF
NA	TRBV7-2	NA	TRBJ2-5	TGTGCCAGCAGCGTAGCGTGGGCAGGGGTGGGGGAGACCCAGTACTTC	CASSVAWAGVGETQYF
NA	TRBV5-4	NA	TRBJ1-3	TGTGCCAGCGGCCGGGACAACTCTGGAAACACCATATATTTT	CASGRDNSGNTIYF
TRBD2	TRBV9	NA	TRBJ2-1	TGTGCCAGCAAACCAGCGGGAGGGCCGGATGAGCAGTTCTTC	CASKPAGGPDEQFF
TRBD1	TRBV6-2/TRBV6-3	once	TRBJ2-7	TGTGCCAGCAGTCCCAGCGGACAGGGGCGTCAACCAGGATTC	CASSPSGQGRQPGF
NA	TRBV7-3	NA	TRBJ2-1	TGTGCCAGCAGCTCGACAGCCGGGGAGCAGTTCTTC	CASSSTAGEQFF
NA	TRBV2	NA	TRBJ2-2	TGTGCCAGCAACGGAGGGTCCGGTGTGCTCGGGGAGCTGTTTTTT	CASNGGSGVLGELFF
TRBD2	TRBV2	NA	TRBJ2-3	TGTGCCAGCAGTGAGCGGGAGCTAGATACGCAGTATTTT	CASSERELDTQYF
NA	TRBV27	once	TRBJ1-2	TGTGCCAGCAGTTTAACCCGGGACAACTTAATGGGCTACACCTTC	CASSLTRDNLMGYTF
TRBD2	TRBV5-5	NA	TRBJ2-3	TGTGCCAGCAGCTTGGGCGGGGGGGGCACAGATACGCAGTATTTT	CASSLGGGGTDTQYF
NA	TRBV14	NA	TRBJ2-7	TGTGCCAGCAGCCCTCGGGGAACGGGCGAGCAGTACTTC	CASSPRGTGEQYF
NA	TRBV6-5	NA	TRBJ1-3	TGTGCCAGCAGTAAATGGGACATCCCTGGAAACACCATATATTTT	CASSKWDIPGNTIYF
TRBD2	TRBV27	NA	TRBJ2-5	TGTGCCAGCAGTTGGGGGGGAGAGGAGGAGACCCAGTACTTC	CASSWGGEEETQYF
TRBD1	TRBV25-1	NA	TRBJ2-2	TGTGCCAGCGGACAGGGGGCGAACACCGGGGAGCTGTTTTTT	CASGQGANTGELFF
NA	TRBV7-9	NA	TRBJ2-5	TGTGCCAGCACCACCGGTGGAGAGGGCGTGGAGACCCAGTACTTC	CASTTGGEGVETQYF
TRBD1	TRBV7-2	few	TRBJ1-6	TGTGCCAGCACCCTGACAGGGCTAAATTCACCCCTCCACTTT	CASTLTGLNSPLHF
NA	TRBV28	NA	TRBJ2-1	TGTGCCAGCAGTCAGGGGAGCCACAATGAGCAGTTCTTC	CASSQGSHNEQFF
TRBD2	TRBV4-3	NA	TRBJ2-7	TGCGCCAGCAGTCCAGATAGCGGGACTCTCTACGAGCAGTACTTC	CASSPDSGTLYEQYF
TRBD1	TRBV7-9	NA	TRBJ2-3	TGTGCCAGCAGACAGGGGGCGGCAGATACGCAGTATTTT	CASRQGAADTQYF
TRBD1	TRBV7-3	NA	TRBJ1-1	TGTGCCAGCAGCTCGACAGGGGGGTGGACTGAAGCTTTCTTT	CASSSTGGWTEAFF
TRBD2	TRBV5-1	NA	TRBJ2-1	TGCGCCAGCAGCTTGGAGGGGACTAGCCACGTTGAGCAGTTCTTC	CASSLEGTSHVEQFF
NA	TRBV27	NA	TRBJ1-5	TGTGCCAGCAGTCGTTTGCAGGGAATAGGTCAGCCCCAGCATTTT	CASSRLQGIGQPQHF
NA	TRBV7-2	NA	TRBJ1-2	TGTGCCAGCAGCACCGACAGGAATAACTATGGCTACACCTTC	CASSTDRNNYGYTF
TRBD2	TRBV5-1	NA	TRBJ2-7	TGCGCCAGCAGCTTGGAAGGGATTAGCGGGAGGGGATACGAGCAGTACTTC	CASSLEGISGRGYEQYF
TRBD1	TRBV9	NA	TRBJ2-7	TGTGCCAGCAGCCCTACGGGACAGGGGGCGGTCGAGCAGTACTTC	CASSPTGQGAVEQYF
TRBD1	TRBV19	NA	TRBJ2-3	TGTGCCAGTAGCCCGAGGACAGGGAACACAGATACGCAGTATTTT	CASSPRTGNTDTQYF
NA	TRBV2	few	TRBJ2-2	TGTGCCAGTGTCGGGAGCAGCACCGGGGAGCTGTTTTTT	CASVGSSTGELFF
TRBD1	TRBV28	few	TRBJ1-5	TGTGCCAGCAGAAGGACAGGGGGCTCCAGCAATCAGCCCCAGCATTTT	CASRRTGGSSNQPQHF
TRBD1	TRBV5-1	NA	TRBJ1-4	TGCGCCAGCAGCTCGACAGGGGGGAATGAAAAACTGTTTTTT	CASSSTGGNEKLFF
TRBD1	TRBV9	NA	TRBJ1-1	TGTGCCAGCAGCGTAGAACAGGGGGACACTGAAGCTTTCTTT	CASSVEQGDTEAFF
TRBD2	TRBV12-5	NA	TRBJ2-1	TGTGCTAGTGGTTTGGGTCTAGCGGGGGACAATGAGCAGTTCTTC	CASGLGLAGDNEQFF
TRBD1	TRBV7-9	NA	TRBJ1-5	TGTGCCAGCAGCTTAGGGACAGGGTCACAGCCCCAGCATTTT	CASSLGTGSQPQHF
TRBD2	TRBV24-1	NA	TRBJ2-5	TGTGCCACCAGTGATCGACTAGCGGGACTTCAAGAGACCCAGTACTTC	CATSDRLAGLQETQYF
TRBD1	TRBV18	NA	TRBJ2-3	TGTGCCAGCTCACCAACAGGGGGCAGCGCAGATACGCAGTATTTT	CASSPTGGSADTQYF